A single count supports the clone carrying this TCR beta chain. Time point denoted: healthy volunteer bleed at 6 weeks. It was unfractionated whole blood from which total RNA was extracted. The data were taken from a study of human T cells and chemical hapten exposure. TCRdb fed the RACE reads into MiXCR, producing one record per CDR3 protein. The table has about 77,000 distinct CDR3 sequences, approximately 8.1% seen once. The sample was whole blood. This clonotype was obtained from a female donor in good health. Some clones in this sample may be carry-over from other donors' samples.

This CDR3 reads CASSTGQGGVNEQFF. The CDR3 coding sequence is TGCGCCAGCAGCACGGGACAGGGTGGTGTCAATGAGCAGTTCTTC. The chain combines TRBV5-1 with TRBJ2-1; 9 positions match TRBD1. With V trimmed by 4 bases and J by 6 bases, 8 bases remained unmatched. The CDR3 covers 15 residues. Germline values: CDR1 SGHRS, CDR2 YFSETQ.